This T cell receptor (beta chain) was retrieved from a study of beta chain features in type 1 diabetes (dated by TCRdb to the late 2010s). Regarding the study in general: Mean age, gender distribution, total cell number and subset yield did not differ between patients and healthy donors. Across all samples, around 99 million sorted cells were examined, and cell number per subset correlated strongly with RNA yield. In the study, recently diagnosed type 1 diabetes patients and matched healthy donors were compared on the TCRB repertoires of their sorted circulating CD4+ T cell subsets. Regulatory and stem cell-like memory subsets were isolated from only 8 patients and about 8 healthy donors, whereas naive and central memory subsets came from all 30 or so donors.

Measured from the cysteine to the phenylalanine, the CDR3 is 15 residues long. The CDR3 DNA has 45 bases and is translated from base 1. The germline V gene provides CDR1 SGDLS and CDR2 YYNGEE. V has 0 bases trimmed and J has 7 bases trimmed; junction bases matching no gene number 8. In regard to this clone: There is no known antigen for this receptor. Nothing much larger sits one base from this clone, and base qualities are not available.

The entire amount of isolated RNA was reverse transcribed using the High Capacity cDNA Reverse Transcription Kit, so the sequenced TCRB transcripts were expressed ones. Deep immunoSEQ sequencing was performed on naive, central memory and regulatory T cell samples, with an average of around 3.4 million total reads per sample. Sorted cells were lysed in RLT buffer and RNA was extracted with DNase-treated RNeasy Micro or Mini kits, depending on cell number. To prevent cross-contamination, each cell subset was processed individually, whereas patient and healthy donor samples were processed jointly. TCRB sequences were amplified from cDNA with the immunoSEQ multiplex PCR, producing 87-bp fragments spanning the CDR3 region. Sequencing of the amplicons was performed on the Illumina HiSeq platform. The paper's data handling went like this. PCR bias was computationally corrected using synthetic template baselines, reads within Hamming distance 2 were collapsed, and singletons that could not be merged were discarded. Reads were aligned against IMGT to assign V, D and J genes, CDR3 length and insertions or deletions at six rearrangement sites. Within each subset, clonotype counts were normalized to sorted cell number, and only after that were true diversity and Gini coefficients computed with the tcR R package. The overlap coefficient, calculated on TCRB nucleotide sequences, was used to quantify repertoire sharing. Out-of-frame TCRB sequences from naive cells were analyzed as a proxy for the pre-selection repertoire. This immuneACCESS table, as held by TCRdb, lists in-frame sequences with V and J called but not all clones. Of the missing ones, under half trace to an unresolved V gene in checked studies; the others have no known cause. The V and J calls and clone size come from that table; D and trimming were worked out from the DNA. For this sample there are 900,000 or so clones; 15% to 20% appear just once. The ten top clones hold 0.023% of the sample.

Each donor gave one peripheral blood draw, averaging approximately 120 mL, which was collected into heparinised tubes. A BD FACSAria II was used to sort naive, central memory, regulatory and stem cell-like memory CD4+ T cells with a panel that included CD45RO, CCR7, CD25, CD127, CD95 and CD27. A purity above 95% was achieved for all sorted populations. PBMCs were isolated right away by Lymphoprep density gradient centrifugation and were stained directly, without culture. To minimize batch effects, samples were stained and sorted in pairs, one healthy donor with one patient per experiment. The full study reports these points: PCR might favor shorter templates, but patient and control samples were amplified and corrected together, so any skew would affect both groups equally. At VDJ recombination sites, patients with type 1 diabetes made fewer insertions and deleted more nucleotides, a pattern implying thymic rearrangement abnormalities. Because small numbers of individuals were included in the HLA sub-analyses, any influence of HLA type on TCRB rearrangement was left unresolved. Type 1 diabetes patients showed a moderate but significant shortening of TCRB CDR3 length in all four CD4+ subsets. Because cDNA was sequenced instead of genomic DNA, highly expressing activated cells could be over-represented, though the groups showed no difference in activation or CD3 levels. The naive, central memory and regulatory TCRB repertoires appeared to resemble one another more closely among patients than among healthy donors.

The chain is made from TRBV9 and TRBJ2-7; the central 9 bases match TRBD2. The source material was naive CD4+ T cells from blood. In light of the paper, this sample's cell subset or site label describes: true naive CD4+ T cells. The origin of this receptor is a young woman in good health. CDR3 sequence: CASSVEVAGEDEQYF. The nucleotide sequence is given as TGTGCCAGCAGCGTAGAGGTAGCGGGAGAAGATGAGCAGTACTTC. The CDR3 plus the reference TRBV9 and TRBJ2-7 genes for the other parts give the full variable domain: DSGVTQTPKHLITATGQRVTLRCSPRSGDLSVYWYQQSLDQGLQFLIQYYNGEERAKGNILERFSAQQFPDLHSELNLSSLELGDSALYFCASSVEVAGEDEQYFGPGTRLTVT.